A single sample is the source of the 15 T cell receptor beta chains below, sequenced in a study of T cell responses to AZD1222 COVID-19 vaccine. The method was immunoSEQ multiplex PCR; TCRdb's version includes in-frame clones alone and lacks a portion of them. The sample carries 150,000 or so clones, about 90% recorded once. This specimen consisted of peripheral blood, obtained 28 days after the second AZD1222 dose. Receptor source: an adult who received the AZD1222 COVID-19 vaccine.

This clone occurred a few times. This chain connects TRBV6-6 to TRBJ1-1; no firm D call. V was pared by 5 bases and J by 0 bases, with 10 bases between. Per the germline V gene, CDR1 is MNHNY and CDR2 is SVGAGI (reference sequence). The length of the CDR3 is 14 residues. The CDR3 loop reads CASSQDGMNTEAFF. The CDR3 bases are TGTGCCAGCAGTCAGGACGGGATGAACACTGAAGCTTTCTTT.

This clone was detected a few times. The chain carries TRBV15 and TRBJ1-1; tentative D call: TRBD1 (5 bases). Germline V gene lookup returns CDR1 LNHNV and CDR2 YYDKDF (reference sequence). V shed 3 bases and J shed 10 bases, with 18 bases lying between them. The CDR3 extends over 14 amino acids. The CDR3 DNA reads TGTGCCACCAGCAGGACAGTGTCCTCGATAGGAGCTTTCTTT. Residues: CATSRTVSSIGAFF.

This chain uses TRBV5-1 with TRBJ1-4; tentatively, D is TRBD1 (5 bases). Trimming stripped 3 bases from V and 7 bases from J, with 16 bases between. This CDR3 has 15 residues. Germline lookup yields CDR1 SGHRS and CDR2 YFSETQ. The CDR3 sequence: CASSWGDGSREKLFF. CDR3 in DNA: TGCGCCAGCAGCTGGGGGGACGGCAGCCGTGAAAAACTGTTTTTT.

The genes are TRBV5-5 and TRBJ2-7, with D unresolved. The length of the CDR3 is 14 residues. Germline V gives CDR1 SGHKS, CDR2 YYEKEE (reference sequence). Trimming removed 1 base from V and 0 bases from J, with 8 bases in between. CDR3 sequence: CASSLTRDSYEQYF. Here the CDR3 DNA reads TGTGCCAGCAGCTTGACAAGGGACTCCTACGAGCAGTACTTC.

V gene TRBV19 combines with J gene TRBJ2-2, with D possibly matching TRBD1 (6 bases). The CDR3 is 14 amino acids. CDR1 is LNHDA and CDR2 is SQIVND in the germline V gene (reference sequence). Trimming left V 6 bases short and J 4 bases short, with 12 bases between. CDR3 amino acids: CASSKTGPTGELFF. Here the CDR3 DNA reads TGTGCCAGTAGCAAAACAGGGCCCACCGGGGAGCTGTTTTTT.

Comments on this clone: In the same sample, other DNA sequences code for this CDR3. The chain's CDR3 is CASSLSRDYGYTF. CDR3 DNA sequence: TGTGCCAGCAGTTTATCCAGGGACTATGGCTACACCTTC. The chain combines TRBV27 with TRBJ1-2; D is perhaps TRBD1 (5 bases). The CDR3 consists of 13 residues. The germline CDR1 and CDR2 sequences are MNHEY and SMNVEV (reference sequence). Trimming pared 0 bases from V and 3 bases from J, leaving 5 bases between.

The CDR3 reads CAWSRLAGYNEQFF. The CDR3 nucleotides are TGTGCCTGGAGTCGTCTAGCGGGGTACAATGAGCAGTTCTTC. The chain carries TRBV30 and TRBJ2-1; 9 bases align to TRBD2. CDR1 is GTSNPN, CDR2 SVGIG, per germline (reference sequence). Losses at the gene ends were 2 bases for V and 4 bases for J; bases not matched to a gene: 3. The length of the CDR3 is 14 residues. The variable domain in full, completed from reference TRBV30 and TRBJ2-1, reads SQTIHQWPATLVQPVGSPLSLECTVEGTSNPNLYWYRQAAGRGLQLLFYSVGIGQISSEVPQNLSASRPQDRQFILSSKKLLLSDSGFYLCAWSRLAGYNEQFFGPGTRLTVL.

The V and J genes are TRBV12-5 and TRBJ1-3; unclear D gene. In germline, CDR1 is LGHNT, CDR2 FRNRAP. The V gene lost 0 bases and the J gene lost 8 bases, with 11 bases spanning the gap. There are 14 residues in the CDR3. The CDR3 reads CASGLVRGIDTIYF. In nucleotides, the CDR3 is TGTGCTAGTGGTTTGGTACGGGGAATTGACACCATATATTTT. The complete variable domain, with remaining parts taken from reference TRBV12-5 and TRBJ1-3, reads DARVTQTPRHKVTEMGQEVTMRCQPILGHNTVFWYRQTMMQGLELLAYFRNRAPLDDSGMPKDRFSAEMPDATLATLKIQPSEPRDSAVYFCASGLVRGIDTIYFGEGSWLTVV.

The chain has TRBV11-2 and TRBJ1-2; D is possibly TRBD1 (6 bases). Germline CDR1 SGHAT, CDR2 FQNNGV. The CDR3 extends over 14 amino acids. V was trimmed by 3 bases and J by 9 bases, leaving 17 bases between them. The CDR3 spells CASSFGLTGTSYTF. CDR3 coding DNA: TGTGCCAGCAGCTTCGGACTCACAGGGACAAGCTACACCTTC.

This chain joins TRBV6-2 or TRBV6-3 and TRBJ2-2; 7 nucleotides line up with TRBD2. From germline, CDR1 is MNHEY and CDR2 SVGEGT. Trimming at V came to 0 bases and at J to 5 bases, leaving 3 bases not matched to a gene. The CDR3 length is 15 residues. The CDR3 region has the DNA TGTGCCAGCAGTTACTCCGTCGGGGGGACCGGGGAGCTGTTTTTT. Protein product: CASSYSVGGTGELFF.

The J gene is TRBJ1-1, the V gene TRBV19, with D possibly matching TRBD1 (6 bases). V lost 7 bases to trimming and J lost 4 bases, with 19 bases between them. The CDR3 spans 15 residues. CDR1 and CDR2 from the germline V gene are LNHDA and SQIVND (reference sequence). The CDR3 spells CASNRRSGVSTEAFF. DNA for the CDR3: TGTGCCAGTAACCGCCGCTCAGGGGTCTCCACTGAAGCTTTCTTT. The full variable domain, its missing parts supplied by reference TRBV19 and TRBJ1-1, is DGGITQSPKYLFRKEGQNVTLSCEQNLNHDAMYWYRQDPGQGLRLIYYSQIVNDFQKGDIAEGYSVSREKKESFPLTVTSAQKNPTAFYLCASNRRSGVSTEAFFGQGTRLTVV.

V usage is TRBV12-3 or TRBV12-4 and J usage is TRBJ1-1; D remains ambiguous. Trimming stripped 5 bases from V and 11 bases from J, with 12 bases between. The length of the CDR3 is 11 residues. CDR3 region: CASSLNKMAFF. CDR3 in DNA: TGTGCCAGCAGTCTTAATAAGATGGCTTTCTTT.

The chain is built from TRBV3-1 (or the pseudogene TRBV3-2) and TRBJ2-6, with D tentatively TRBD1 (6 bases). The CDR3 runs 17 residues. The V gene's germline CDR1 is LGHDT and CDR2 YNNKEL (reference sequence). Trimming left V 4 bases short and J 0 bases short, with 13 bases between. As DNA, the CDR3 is TGTGCCAGCAGCCCTGCGGACAGTTCCTCTGGGGCCAACGTCCTGACTTTC. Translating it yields CASSPADSSSGANVLTF.

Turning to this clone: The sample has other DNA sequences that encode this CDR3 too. CDR3 bases: TGTGCCAGTAGTCCCAACCCCAGGAACACTGAAGCTTTCTTT. Protein product: CASSPNPRNTEAFF. The rearrangement links TRBV19 to TRBJ1-1; D gene ambiguous. CDR1 is LNHDA and CDR2 is SQIVND in the germline V gene (reference sequence). This CDR3 spans 14 amino acids. V was pared by 5 bases and J by 1 base, with 11 bases between. The full variable domain, in which reference TRBV19 and TRBJ1-1 provide the parts outside the CDR3, is DGGITQSPKYLFRKEGQNVTLSCEQNLNHDAMYWYRQDPGQGLRLIYYSQIVNDFQKGDIAEGYSVSREKKESFPLTVTSAQKNPTAFYLCASSPNPRNTEAFFGQGTRLTVV.

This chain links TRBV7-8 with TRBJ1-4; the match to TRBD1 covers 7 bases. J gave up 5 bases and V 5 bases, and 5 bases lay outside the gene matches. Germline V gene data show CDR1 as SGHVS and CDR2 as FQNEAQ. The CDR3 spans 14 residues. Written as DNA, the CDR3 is TGTGCCAGCAGCGCGGACAGGATGAATGAAAAACTGTTTTTT. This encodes CASSADRMNEKLFF.